This TCR beta chain was recorded in a study of cytomegalovirus exposure and HLA in healthy donors. V was clipped by 6 bases and J by 0 bases, with 12 bases between them. The CDR3 has 15 residues. CDR1 and CDR2 from the germline V gene are MDHEN and SYDVKM. Both 60 Vbeta primers and 13 Jbeta primers went into the PCR. The protocol was immunoSEQ multiplex PCR, while the TCRdb copy is restricted to in-frame clones and leaves out a portion. Of 150,000 to 200,000 clones listed, about 80% are singletons. The chain employs TRBV28 and TRBJ1-3; D not certain. The sequencing input was PBMCs. This clonotype originated in a woman in her 40s in good health and CMV-seronegative. CDR3 in amino acids: CASSGGSASGNTIYF. The DNA of the CDR3 is TGTGCCAGCAGCGGAGGTTCAGCCTCTGGAAACACCATATATTTT.